The 22 T cell receptor beta chains presented below share a single source sample, sequenced in a study of Graves' ophthalmopathy and Graves' hyperthyroidism. Investigators amplified TCR beta CDR3 regions from RNA transcripts. First-round RT-PCR used HTBI primers; second-round multiplex PCR followed. Using its own MiXCR run on the multiplex PCR reads, TCRdb lists one record per CDR3 protein. The table records 500,000 to 700,000 distinct CDR3 sequences, 22% of them present only once. The sample taken for sequencing was peripheral blood. Every receptor here comes from a woman aged 18-30 years with stable Graves' hyperthyroidism. Some clones in this sample may be carry-over from other donors' samples.

The chain uses TRBV6-2 or TRBV6-3 and TRBJ2-2; D is unresolved. V was pared by 5 bases and J by 2 bases, with 12 bases between. Germline V lookup: CDR1 MNHEY, CDR2 SVGEGT. CDR3 length equals 15 residues. CDR3 region: CASSGMELNTGELFF. In DNA form, the CDR3 reads TGTGCCAGCAGTGGAATGGAGCTTAACACCGGGGAGCTGTTTTTT.

This clonotype turned up a few times. This chain connects TRBV7-2 to TRBJ2-2, with D possibly TRBD1 on 6 matching bases. The germline CDR1 and CDR2 sequences are SGHTA and FQGNSA. V was trimmed by 4 bases and J by 1 base, leaving 10 bases between them. This CDR3 has 15 residues. Here the CDR3 reads CASSSGAWNTGELFF. The CDR3 DNA reads as TGTGCCAGCAGCTCAGGGGCTTGGAACACCGGGGAGCTGTTTTTT.

In its sample, this clonotype was seen a few times. This may be a read error, as it is one base from a much larger clone. This chain links TRBV19 with TRBJ1-1; 7 bases line up with TRBD1. Germline V CDR1 and CDR2: LNHDA, SQIVND (reference sequence). With 2 bases clipped from V and 4 bases from J, the junction kept 10 bases outside the gene matches. The CDR3 totals 16 residues. CDR3 protein: CASSIMEGAGSTEAFF. The CDR3 DNA reads TGTGCCAGTAGTATAATGGAGGGGGCCGGCAGCACTGAAGCTTTCTTT.

This clonotype was observed many times. V usage is TRBV28 and J usage is TRBJ1-6, with D unclear. V lost 7 bases to trimming and J lost 6 bases, with 13 bases between them. The germline gives CDR1 MDHEN, CDR2 SYDVKM. This CDR3 has 14 residues. CDR3 residues: CASISGLVNSPLHF. The CDR3 coding sequence is TGTGCCAGCATATCAGGTCTCGTTAATTCACCCCTCCACTTT.

The sample holds many counts of this clonotype. This rearrangement joins TRBV2 to TRBJ1-2; D gene unclear. Germline-derived CDR1 and CDR2 are SNHLY and FYNNEI. The CDR3 runs 12 residues. V was pared by 8 bases and J by 3 bases, with 10 bases between. The CDR3 sequence is CASGNTYYGYTF. The CDR3 coding sequence is TGTGCCAGCGGGAACACGTACTATGGCTACACCTTC.

CDR3 coding DNA: TGTGCCAGCGTTTTGGATGGTATGAACACTGAAGCTTTCTTT. Translating it yields CASVLDGMNTEAFF. The rearrangement joins TRBV2 to TRBJ1-1; no definite D call. CDR1 is SNHLY, CDR2 FYNNEI, per germline. Trimming pared 8 bases from V and 0 bases from J, leaving 13 bases between. CDR3 length: 14 amino acids.

The rearrangement uses TRBV20-1 and TRBJ1-1; 7 bases map to TRBD1. Germline V CDR1 and CDR2: DFQATT, SNEGSKA (reference sequence). V was clipped by 7 bases and J by 2 bases; unmatched bases: 10. The CDR3 runs 14 residues. Written as DNA, the CDR3 is TGCAGTGTTCTAGGAGGGGGCCCCAACACTGAAGCTTTCTTT. Amino acids: CSVLGGGPNTEAFF.

This clonotype was seen ten or more times. This chain connects TRBV4-1 to TRBJ1-5, with D perhaps TRBD1 (5 bases). This CDR3 region has 14 residues. The germline V gene encodes CDR1 MGHRA and CDR2 YSYEKL. Trimming took 2 bases from V and 7 from J, leaving 12 bases between them. The CDR3, as DNA: TGCGCCAGCAGCCAATGCAGGGTGCCCCAGCCCCAGCATTTT. Protein product: CASSQCRVPQPQHF.

This clonotype was found many times. This rearrangement joins TRBV12-3 or TRBV12-4 to TRBJ2-2, with D tentatively TRBD1 (5 bases). The length of the CDR3 is 16 residues. The germline V and J ends were trimmed by 7 bases and 0 bases, with 15 bases remaining between them. The CDR3 sequence is CASTPIGRANTGELFF. In DNA, the CDR3 is TGTGCCAGCACCCCTATTGGCAGGGCGAACACCGGGGAGCTGTTTTTT.

V is TRBV4-1 and J is TRBJ1-6, with D maybe TRBD1 (6 bases). The V end lost 0 bases, the J end lost 5 bases, and 11 bases lay between the germline ends. The CDR3 spans 16 residues. CDR1 MGHRA and CDR2 YSYEKL come from the germline V gene. CDR3 sequence reads: CASSQEAGADNSPLHF. The CDR3, as DNA: TGCGCCAGCAGCCAAGAGGCGGGGGCGGATAATTCACCCCTCCACTTT.

This clonotype was seen ten or more times. The V gene is TRBV7-2, the J gene TRBJ2-7; the D gene is possibly TRBD2 (6 bases). Germline values: CDR1 SGHTA, CDR2 FQGNSA. V was shortened by 4 bases and J by 6 bases, with 19 bases between the two germline ends. The CDR3 length is 15 residues. CDR3 DNA sequence: TGTGCCAGCAGCTCCTGGGGGGACGTTGCCCTCGAGCAGTACTTC. This translates into CASSSWGDVALEQYF.

This clonotype has a count of ten or more. This chain uses TRBV12-3 or TRBV12-4 with TRBJ1-1; TRBD1 might be the D (6 bases). CDR3 size: 18 residues. The V and J ends lost 0 bases and 1 base respectively, with 18 bases between them. CDR3 sequence reads: CASSLAPAGALENTEAFF. CDR3 in DNA: TGTGCCAGCAGTTTAGCGCCCGCGGGGGCTCTGGAGAACACTGAAGCTTTCTTT.

This clonotype has more than one count but fewer than ten. The rearrangement uses TRBV6-5 and TRBJ2-5, with 10 bases lining up with TRBD1. The CDR3 consists of 14 residues. The ends lost 4 bases at V and 5 bases at J; junction bases unmatched: 4. Germline V gene lookup returns CDR1 MNHEY and CDR2 SVGAGI. CDR3 amino acids: CASSWDRGRETQYF. CDR3 coding DNA: TGTGCCAGCAGTTGGGACAGGGGCCGCGAGACCCAGTACTTC.

Of note for this clonotype: Its ends do not fully match the called genes, so a read error is possible. This chain joins TRBV30 and TRBJ1-2, with D perhaps matching TRBD1 (6 bases). Germline loops: CDR1 GTSNPN, CDR2 SVGIG (reference sequence). The CDR3 totals 13 residues. CDR3 sequence (DNA): TGTGCCTGGAGTGTTGACAGGAACTATGGCTACAGCTTC. Protein product: CAWSVDRNYGYSF.

This clonotype was recorded at least ten times. V usage is TRBV6-2 or TRBV6-3 and J usage is TRBJ1-2; possible D gene TRBD1, 6 bases. V dropped 7 bases and J dropped 0 bases, with 24 bases sitting between them. Germline CDR1 and CDR2: MNHEY and SVGEGT. The CDR3 has 18 amino acids. The CDR3 loop is CASTHWGAGRQTNYGYTF. CDR3 DNA sequence: TGTGCCAGCACCCACTGGGGGGCGGGCAGACAGACTAACTATGGCTACACCTTC.

This clonotype was seen at least ten times. V and J are TRBV2 and TRBJ2-7, with no clear D. V was pared by 2 bases and J by 3 bases, with 8 bases between. CDR3 length equals 13 residues. Germline V gene data show CDR1 as SNHLY and CDR2 as FYNNEI. CDR3 region: CASSENINYEQYF. The CDR3, as DNA: TGTGCCAGCAGTGAAAACATAAACTACGAGCAGTACTTC.

This clonotype was recorded at least ten times. This rearrangement joins TRBV9 to TRBJ2-7, with 9 positions matching TRBD2. V gave up 3 bases and J gave up 2 bases; unmatched junction bases: 6. Germline CDR1 and CDR2: SGDLS and YYNGEE. This CDR3 region has 15 residues. The chain's CDR3 is CASSGSGSRTYEQYF. The DNA of the CDR3 is TGTGCCAGCAGCGGTAGCGGGAGCCGCACCTACGAGCAGTACTTC.

The chain uses TRBV4-1 and TRBJ2-7; a possible D gene is TRBD1 (6 bases). This CDR3 is built from 16 residues. Trimming left V 1 base short and J 0 bases short, with 13 bases between. The germline gives CDR1 MGHRA, CDR2 YSYEKL. The CDR3 DNA follows: TGCGCCAGCAGCCAAGGCTTCGGGACACCCTCCTACGAGCAGTACTTC. The encoded protein is CASSQGFGTPSYEQYF.

With regard to this clonotype: Being one base from a much bigger clone, this may be a read error. The CDR3 ends on some other residue instead of the conserved phenylalanine or tryptophan, so this is likely a read error. DNA of the CDR3: TGTGCCAGCACCCAGTCCCGCGGTAATGGCTACACCTAC. It yields the protein CASTQSRGNGYTY. This chain joins TRBV6-1 and TRBJ1-2; D ambiguous. The germline CDR1 and CDR2 sequences are MNHNS and SASEGT. The CDR3 extends over 13 amino acids. V lost 7 bases, J lost 6 bases, and 15 bases lay in between.

At least ten counts were recorded for this clonotype. This chain links TRBV7-3 with TRBJ2-7; TRBD2 matches at 11 bases. The CDR3 has 13 amino acids. Trimming removed 3 bases from V and 7 bases from J; junction bases left unmatched: 2. Germline CDR1 reads SGHTA; CDR2 reads FQGTGA. The CDR3 sequence is CASSFTSGSEQYF. For the CDR3, the DNA is TGTGCCAGCAGCTTTACTAGCGGGAGTGAGCAGTACTTC.

This clonotype was recorded at least ten times. The CDR3 nucleotides are TGTGCCAGCAGTTTAGCCCACACTGAAGCTTTCTTT. Translating it yields CASSLAHTEAFF. The V and J genes are TRBV12-3 or TRBV12-4 and TRBJ1-1; no clear D. V lost 0 bases and J lost 3, with 2 bases in between. The CDR3 contains 12 residues.

This clonotype was observed a few times. The chain couples TRBV29-1 to TRBJ2-5, with D possibly TRBD1 on 6 matching bases. Trimming took 3 bases from V and 9 from J, leaving 11 bases between them. There are 11 residues in the CDR3. CDR1 SQVTM and CDR2 ANQGSEA come from the germline V gene. The CDR3 loop reads CSVDNKGAQYF. In DNA, the CDR3 is TGCAGCGTTGACAACAAGGGGGCCCAGTACTTC.